Listed below are T cell receptor beta chains from one sample, sequenced in a study of beta chain features in type 1 diabetes. Assay used: immunoSEQ multiplex PCR; TCRdb lists only in-frame clones, some missing. The sample consists of more than 200,000 clones, roughly 17% of them appearing once. The sample consisted of naive CD4+ T cells from blood. The receptors stem from a man aged 25 to 40 with type 1 diabetes. Both conserved end residues are part of each CDR3. D genes are given only for firm matches. Clone size is stated in some rows and not others, as once, few, many or a class when expanded.

abundance: few
len: 14
d_gene: .
v_gene: TRBV7-2
j_gene: TRBJ2-3
CDR3aa: CASSLAAFVDTQYF
CDR3nt: TGTGCCAGCAGCTTAGCAGCCTTCGTAGATACGCAGTATTTT

abundance: .
len: 14
d_gene: .
v_gene: TRBV11-2
j_gene: TRBJ2-5
CDR3aa: CASSSRPGRETQYF
CDR3nt: TGTGCCAGCAGCTCTCGACCGGGTCGGGAGACCCAGTACTTC

abundance: .
len: 11
d_gene: .
v_gene: TRBV6-5
j_gene: TRBJ2-3
CDR3aa: CASRTGDTQYF
CDR3nt: TGTGCCAGTCGTACAGGGGATACGCAGTATTTT

abundance: few
len: 14
d_gene: TRBD2
v_gene: TRBV10-3
j_gene: TRBJ2-1
CDR3aa: CAIRGLAGADEQFF
CDR3nt: TGTGCCATCAGAGGACTAGCGGGAGCGGATGAGCAGTTCTTC

abundance: few
len: 15
d_gene: TRBD2
v_gene: TRBV4-2
j_gene: TRBJ2-1
CDR3aa: CASSQDILAGNEQFF
CDR3nt: TGTGCCAGCAGCCAAGATATACTAGCGGGAAATGAGCAGTTCTTC

abundance: few
len: 15
d_gene: .
v_gene: TRBV10-3
j_gene: TRBJ2-7
CDR3aa: CAISESNFGSHEQYF
CDR3nt: TGTGCCATCAGTGAGTCCAATTTCGGGAGCCACGAGCAGTACTTC

abundance: .
len: 14
d_gene: TRBD1
v_gene: TRBV5-1
j_gene: TRBJ2-5
CDR3aa: CASSLDRGWETQYF
CDR3nt: TGCGCCAGCAGCCTTGACAGGGGTTGGGAGACCCAGTACTTC

abundance: few
len: 15
d_gene: TRBD2
v_gene: TRBV4-3
j_gene: TRBJ2-7
CDR3aa: CASSRSGASSYEQYF
CDR3nt: TGCGCCAGCAGCCGGAGCGGGGCTAGCTCCTACGAGCAGTACTTC

abundance: once
len: 14
d_gene: TRBD1
v_gene: TRBV7-9
j_gene: TRBJ1-2
CDR3aa: CASSFGQGAYGYTF
CDR3nt: TGTGCCAGCAGCTTCGGGCAGGGGGCCTATGGCTACACCTTC

abundance: few
len: 14
d_gene: TRBD1
v_gene: TRBV6-5
j_gene: TRBJ2-7
CDR3aa: CASSRGQGAREQYF
CDR3nt: TGTGCCAGCAGTCGAGGACAGGGGGCTCGCGAGCAGTACTTC

abundance: many
len: 12
d_gene: .
v_gene: TRBV29-1
j_gene: TRBJ2-3
CDR3aa: CSEGKGTDTQYF
CDR3nt: TGCAGCGAAGGAAAGGGCACAGATACGCAGTATTTT

abundance: few
len: 15
d_gene: .
v_gene: TRBV29-1
j_gene: TRBJ2-3
CDR3aa: CSVDRAGGATDTQYF
CDR3nt: TGCAGCGTTGATAGGGCAGGGGGGGCCACAGATACGCAGTATTTT

abundance: few
len: 16
d_gene: TRBD2
v_gene: TRBV18
j_gene: TRBJ2-1
CDR3aa: CASSRGGSGRTNEQFF
CDR3nt: TGTGCCAGCTCACGCGGCGGTAGCGGGAGAACCAATGAGCAGTTCTTC

abundance: few
len: 13
d_gene: TRBD1
v_gene: TRBV29-1
j_gene: TRBJ2-6
CDR3aa: CSGTGAGANVLTF
CDR3nt: TGCAGTGGTACAGGGGCTGGGGCCAACGTCCTGACTTTC

abundance: few
len: 14
d_gene: .
v_gene: TRBV11-2
j_gene: TRBJ1-1
CDR3aa: CASSFQITNTEAFF
CDR3nt: TGTGCCAGCAGCTTCCAGATCACGAACACTGAAGCTTTCTTT

abundance: .
len: 14
d_gene: TRBD1
v_gene: TRBV6-1
j_gene: TRBJ1-2
CDR3aa: CASVLDRPSYGYTF
CDR3nt: TGTGCCAGCGTCCTGGACAGGCCGTCCTATGGCTACACCTTC

abundance: .
len: 12
d_gene: .
v_gene: TRBV10-3
j_gene: TRBJ2-3
CDR3aa: CAISDLVDTQYF
CDR3nt: TGTGCCATCAGTGACCTGGTTGATACGCAGTATTTT

abundance: .
len: 13
d_gene: .
v_gene: TRBV10-3
j_gene: TRBJ2-3
CDR3aa: CAIRGGSTDTQYF
CDR3nt: TGTGCCATCCGGGGCGGGAGCACAGATACGCAGTATTTT

abundance: few
len: 14
d_gene: .
v_gene: TRBV29-1
j_gene: TRBJ2-6
CDR3aa: CSVALTSGANVLTF
CDR3nt: TGCAGCGTCGCCTTGACCTCTGGGGCCAACGTCCTGACTTTC

abundance: few
len: 16
d_gene: .
v_gene: TRBV5-6
j_gene: TRBJ2-7
CDR3aa: CASSLEGPFKNYEQYF
CDR3nt: TGTGCCAGCAGCTTGGAGGGACCATTCAAGAACTACGAGCAGTACTTC

abundance: few
len: 16
d_gene: .
v_gene: TRBV5-4
j_gene: TRBJ2-5
CDR3aa: CASSHIRALGGETQYF
CDR3nt: TGTGCCAGCAGCCACATCAGAGCGCTCGGTGGAGAGACCCAGTACTTC

abundance: few
len: 16
d_gene: TRBD2
v_gene: TRBV27
j_gene: TRBJ2-3
CDR3aa: CASPQTSGSGADTQYF
CDR3nt: TGTGCCAGCCCACAGACTAGCGGGAGTGGGGCAGATACGCAGTATTTT

abundance: few
len: 13
d_gene: TRBD1
v_gene: TRBV29-1
j_gene: TRBJ1-1
CDR3aa: CSLLGQMNTEAFF
CDR3nt: TGCAGCTTATTGGGACAGATGAACACTGAAGCTTTCTTT

abundance: few
len: 13
d_gene: .
v_gene: TRBV2
j_gene: TRBJ2-3
CDR3aa: CASSVLETDTQYF
CDR3nt: TGTGCCAGCAGTGTGTTGGAAACAGATACGCAGTATTTT

abundance: .
len: 17
d_gene: .
v_gene: TRBV25-1
j_gene: TRBJ1-4
CDR3aa: CASSEIQGFATNEKLFF
CDR3nt: TGTGCCAGCAGTGAGATCCAGGGGTTCGCAACTAATGAAAAACTGTTTTTT

abundance: .
len: 13
d_gene: .
v_gene: TRBV7-2
j_gene: TRBJ2-6
CDR3aa: CASSLRGANVLTF
CDR3nt: TGTGCCAGCAGCCTCAGGGGGGCCAACGTCCTGACTTTC

abundance: few
len: 13
d_gene: TRBD1
v_gene: TRBV29-1
j_gene: TRBJ1-2
CDR3aa: CSVGQGADYGYTF
CDR3nt: TGCAGCGTTGGACAGGGGGCTGACTATGGCTACACCTTC

abundance: few
len: 14
d_gene: .
v_gene: TRBV23-1
j_gene: TRBJ2-3
CDR3aa: CASSAQRLRDTQYF
CDR3nt: TGCGCCAGCAGTGCCCAACGACTACGAGATACGCAGTATTTT

abundance: .
len: 15
d_gene: TRBD2
v_gene: TRBV19
j_gene: TRBJ2-1
CDR3aa: CASSIEAGSYNEQFF
CDR3nt: TGTGCCAGTAGTATAGAAGCGGGGTCCTACAATGAGCAGTTCTTC

abundance: .
len: 14
d_gene: TRBD2
v_gene: TRBV29-1
j_gene: TRBJ2-2
CDR3aa: CSVDTSGGTGELFF
CDR3nt: TGCAGCGTTGATACTAGCGGGGGCACCGGGGAGCTGTTTTTT

abundance: .
len: 14
d_gene: TRBD1
v_gene: TRBV27
j_gene: TRBJ1-1
CDR3aa: CASSLTGGNTEAFF
CDR3nt: TGTGCCAGCAGTTTGACAGGGGGAAACACTGAAGCTTTCTTT

abundance: few
len: 14
d_gene: TRBD2
v_gene: TRBV10-3
j_gene: TRBJ2-7
CDR3aa: CAINGAGDGYEQYF
CDR3nt: TGTGCCATCAACGGGGCGGGGGATGGTTACGAGCAGTACTTC

abundance: .
len: 17
d_gene: .
v_gene: TRBV2
j_gene: TRBJ2-6
CDR3aa: CASRGQGSPPGANVLTF
CDR3nt: TGTGCCAGCAGGGGGCAGGGGTCCCCCCCTGGGGCCAACGTCCTGACTTTC

abundance: few
len: 18
d_gene: TRBD2
v_gene: TRBV27
j_gene: TRBJ2-3
CDR3aa: CASSLEASGRAGPDTQYF
CDR3nt: TGTGCCAGCAGTTTAGAAGCTAGCGGGAGGGCCGGGCCAGATACGCAGTATTTT

abundance: few
len: 15
d_gene: .
v_gene: TRBV9
j_gene: TRBJ2-7
CDR3aa: CASSSLAYARYEQYF
CDR3nt: TGTGCCAGCAGCTCTCTCGCGTACGCAAGGTACGAGCAGTACTTC

abundance: .
len: 17
d_gene: TRBD2
v_gene: TRBV2
j_gene: TRBJ2-1
CDR3aa: CASAPGLAGGGYNEQFF
CDR3nt: TGTGCCAGTGCACCGGGACTAGCGGGAGGAGGCTACAATGAGCAGTTCTTC

abundance: few
len: 11
d_gene: TRBD1
v_gene: TRBV20-1
j_gene: TRBJ2-3
CDR3aa: CSAGGADTQYF
CDR3nt: TGCAGTGCAGGGGGCGCGGATACGCAGTATTTT